Below are 10 T cell receptor beta chains sequenced from a single sample in a study of chemoradiotherapy in HPV16-positive cancers. Data came from immunoSEQ multiplex PCR; TCRdb stores just in-frame clones and leaves some out. Altogether about 11,000 clones are present, roughly three quarters being singletons, with the ten largest covering more than 2%. The sample was collected from a patient who underwent chemoradiotherapy. The source of these receptors is a human donor with HPV-associated anogenital cancer.

The DNA for the CDR3 is TGCGCCAGCAGCGCGACTAGCGGGGTAGCAGATACGCAGTATTTT. This gives the protein CASSATSGVADTQYF. V and J are TRBV5-1 and TRBJ2-3; 11 bases are a match to TRBD2. The CDR3 spans 15 residues. Germline V gene lookup returns CDR1 SGHRS and CDR2 YFSETQ. V trimming: 4 bases; J trimming: 4 bases; junction bases outside the gene matches: 5. The complete variable domain, with remaining parts taken from reference TRBV5-1 and TRBJ2-3, reads KAGVTQTPRYLIKTRGQQVTLSCSPISGHRSVSWYQQTPGQGLQFLFEYFSETQRNKGNFPGRFSGRQFSNSRSEMNVSTLELGDSALYLCASSATSGVADTQYFGPGTRLTVL.

The chain uses TRBV5-1 and TRBJ1-4; D is unclear. Germline V gene data show CDR1 as SGHRS and CDR2 as YFSETQ. Trimming took off 3 bases at V and 2 bases at J, with 11 bases between the two ends. This CDR3 comprises 15 residues. The CDR3 DNA reads as TGCGCCAGCAGCTATTCGCGTCTCACTAATGAAAAACTGTTTTTT. Protein: CASSYSRLTNEKLFF.

The chain recombines TRBV5-4 with TRBJ1-1; 7 positions match TRBD1. The V segment lost 5 bases and the J segment 5 bases; nucleotides outside the gene matches: 15. Germline CDR1 SGHNT, CDR2 YYREEE (reference sequence). The CDR3 has 16 amino acids. Here the CDR3 DNA reads TGTGCCAGCAGGAGGAGAGGGGGCGCGATTGATACTGAAGCTTTCTTT. The encoded protein is CASRRRGGAIDTEAFF.

Only a few counts were recorded for this clone. This rearrangement joins TRBV15 to TRBJ1-2; D not certain. The germline gives CDR1 LNHNV, CDR2 YYDKDF (reference sequence). CDR3 size: 13 residues. V was shortened by 1 base and J by 4 bases, with 7 bases between the two germline ends. The CDR3 sequence: CATSRAAGYGYTF. The CDR3 nucleotides are TGTGCCACCAGCAGAGCGGCAGGCTATGGCTACACCTTC.

This sequence joins TRBV11-2 and TRBJ1-3, with D unclear. The V and J ends lost 1 base and 0 bases respectively, with 13 bases between them. The CDR3 consists of 17 residues. Per germline, CDR1 SGHAT and CDR2 FQNNGV. In DNA, the CDR3 is TGTGCCAGCAGCTTAGCGGTGGGAGCCTACTCTGGAAACACCATATATTTT. This gives the protein CASSLAVGAYSGNTIYF.

The CDR3 here is CAWSGDDLMVFF. As DNA, the CDR3 is TGTGCCTGGAGTGGGGACGATCTAATGGTGTTCTTT. V usage is TRBV30 and J usage is TRBJ1-1, with D maybe TRBD1 (5 bases). V shed 1 base and J shed 14 bases, with 17 bases lying between them. From germline, CDR1 is GTSNPN and CDR2 SVGIG (reference sequence). This CDR3 is 12 amino acids long.

This clone was seen a few times. This chain links TRBV28 with TRBJ1-1; tentatively, D is TRBD1 (6 bases). Germline CDR1 and CDR2: MDHEN and SYDVKM. The CDR3 consists of 10 residues. Trimming removed 10 bases from V and 10 bases from J, with 13 bases in between. The CDR3 spells CATDTGTAFF. CDR3 nucleotides: TGTGCCACCGATACAGGGACAGCTTTCTTT. The entire variable domain, with the rest obtained from reference TRBV28 and TRBJ1-1, is as follows: DVKVTQSSRYLVKRTGEKVFLECVQDMDHENMFWYRQDPGLGLRLIYFSYDVKMKEKGDIPEGYSVSREKKERFSLILESASTNQTSMYLCATDTGTAFFGQGTRLTVV.

This clone has only one observation. The rearrangement joins TRBV5-4 to TRBJ2-1, with 7 bases fitting TRBD1. CDR1 SGHNT and CDR2 YYREEE come from the germline V gene (reference sequence). V trimming: 4 bases; J trimming: 2 bases; junction bases outside the gene matches: 9. The length of the CDR3 is 16 residues. CDR3 residues: CASSTADRMAYNEQFF. The CDR3, as DNA: TGTGCCAGCAGCACAGCGGACAGGATGGCCTACAATGAGCAGTTCTTC. The whole variable domain, filled in from reference TRBV5-4 and TRBJ2-1, reads ETGVTQSPTHLIKTRGQQVTLRCSSQSGHNTVSWYQQALGQGPQFIFQYYREEENGRGNFPPRFSGLQFPNYSSELNVNALELDDSALYLCASSTADRMAYNEQFFGPGTRLTVL.

This chain joins TRBV15 and TRBJ2-3; D is ambiguous. The length of the CDR3 is 16 residues. Germline CDR1 reads LNHNV; CDR2 reads YYDKDF (reference sequence). V lost 0 bases and J 6 bases, leaving 16 bases between the germline ends. The DNA of the CDR3 is TGTGCCACCAGCAGAGATTTTGGCTCAGTCTCGGATACGCAGTATTTT. Translation gives CATSRDFGSVSDTQYF.

V usage is TRBV5-1 and J usage is TRBJ1-6, with 8 nucleotides matching TRBD1. The trim removed 0 bases at V and 8 bases at J, leaving 4 bases unmatched. There are 15 residues in the CDR3. Germline V gene data show CDR1 as SGHRS and CDR2 as YFSETQ. The CDR3: CASSLDRGGYSPLHF. CDR3 nucleotide sequence: TGCGCCAGCAGCTTGGACAGGGGGGGATATTCACCCCTCCACTTT. Supplemented by reference TRBV5-1 and TRBJ1-6, the full variable domain reads KAGVTQTPRYLIKTRGQQVTLSCSPISGHRSVSWYQQTPGQGLQFLFEYFSETQRNKGNFPGRFSGRQFSNSRSEMNVSTLELGDSALYLCASSLDRGGYSPLHFGNGTRLTVT.